This T cell receptor (beta chain) was retrieved from a study of blood T cell repertoires in COVID-19. The overall study: Donors in the United States, Italy and Spain gave samples during acute or convalescent COVID-19.

This table comes from immunoSEQ multiplex PCR, and its TCRdb copy is limited to in-frame clones, with some not included. The profile covers a few hundred thousand clones, with over 85% appearing a single time and roughly a tenth taken by the ten largest. Trimming removed 6 bases at V and 5 bases at J, with 13 bases between. The CDR3 has 14 residues. Germline CDR1 MDHEN, CDR2 SYDVKM. Sequenced sample: PBMCs or T cells enriched from blood (not recorded which). This sequence was found in a woman aged 25 to 39 who had recovered from COVID-19. This chain links TRBV28 with TRBJ1-4, with D possibly TRBD1 on 6 matching bases. The CDR3 is CASSYRAGNEKLFF. CDR3 DNA: TGTGCCAGCAGCTACAGGGCCGGGAATGAAAAACTGTTTTTT.